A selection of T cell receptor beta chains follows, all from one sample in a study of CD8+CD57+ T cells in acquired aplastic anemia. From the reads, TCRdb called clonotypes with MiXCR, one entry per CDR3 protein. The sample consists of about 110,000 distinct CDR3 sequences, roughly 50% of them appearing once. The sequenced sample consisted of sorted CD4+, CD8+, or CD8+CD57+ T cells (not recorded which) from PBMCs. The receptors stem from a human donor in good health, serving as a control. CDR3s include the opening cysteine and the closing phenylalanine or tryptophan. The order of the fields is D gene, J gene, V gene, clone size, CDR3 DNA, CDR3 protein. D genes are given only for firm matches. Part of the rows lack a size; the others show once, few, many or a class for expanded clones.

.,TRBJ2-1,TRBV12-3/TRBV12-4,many,TGTGCCAGCAGTTTAGAGAGGGGAGTGAATGAGCAGTTCTTC,CASSLERGVNEQFF
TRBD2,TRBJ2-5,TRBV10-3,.,TGTGCCATCAGTACCTCTAGCGGGGACCAAGAGACCCAGTACTTC,CAISTSSGDQETQYF
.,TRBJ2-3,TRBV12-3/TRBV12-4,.,TGTGCCAGCAGTCGACCCGGGAACGCCTTGAAGGATACGCAGTATTTT,CASSRPGNALKDTQYF
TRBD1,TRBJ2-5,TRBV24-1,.,TGTGCCACCAGTGATCGACAGGGTCAAGAGACCCAGTACTTC,CATSDRQGQETQYF
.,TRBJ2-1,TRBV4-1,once,TGCGCCAGCAGCCAAGGAGCCGCCAGGGCCTTTTTCGATGAGCAGTTCTTC,CASSQGAARAFFDEQFF
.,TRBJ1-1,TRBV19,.,TGTGCCAGTAGTGGAAATCCCGCTGAAGCTTTCTTT,CASSGNPAEAFF
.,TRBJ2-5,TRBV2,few,TGTGCCAGCAGTACGACGGAGACCCAGTACTTC,CASSTTETQYF
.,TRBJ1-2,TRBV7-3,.,TGTGCCAGCAGCGTAGAGGTGCATACTACCTATGGCTACACCTTC,CASSVEVHTTYGYTF
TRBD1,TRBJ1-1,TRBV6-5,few,TGTGCCAGCAGTTACGGGACAGCGAACACTGAAGCTTTCTTT,CASSYGTANTEAFF
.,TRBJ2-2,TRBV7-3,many,TGTGCCAGCAGCTCCAACGGACAGTTCGACACCGGGGAGCTGTTTTTT,CASSSNGQFDTGELFF
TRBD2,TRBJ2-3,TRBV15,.,TGTGCCACCAGCAGTACCCCCGGACTAGCGTCCGATACGCAGTATTTT,CATSSTPGLASDTQYF
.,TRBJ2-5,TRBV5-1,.,TGCGCCAGCAGCTTGGCTCTGGGGCAGGGAGAGACCCAGTACTTC,CASSLALGQGETQYF
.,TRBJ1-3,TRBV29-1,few,TGCAGCGTTGAACAAGGAGGGCCTGGAAACACCATATATTTT,CSVEQGGPGNTIYF
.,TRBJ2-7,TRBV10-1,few,TGCGCTAGCAGTGTAGCTGGCGAGCAGTACTTC,CASSVAGEQYF
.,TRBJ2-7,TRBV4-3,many,TGCGCCAGCAGCCAAGAACAAGGGGGCTCCTACGAGCAGTACTTC,CASSQEQGGSYEQYF
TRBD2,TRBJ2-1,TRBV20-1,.,TGCAGTGTTGGGGCGGGGGGCGACCACAATGAGCAGTCCTTC,CSVGAGGDHNEQSF
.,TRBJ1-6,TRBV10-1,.,TGCGCCAGCAGTGACAGGGCCAATTCACCCCTCCACTTT,CASSDRANSPLHF
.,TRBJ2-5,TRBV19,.,TGTGCCAGTAGTATAGATCAACAGGGTTTGGAGACCCAGTACTTC,CASSIDQQGLETQYF
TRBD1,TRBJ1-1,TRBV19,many,TGTGCCAGTAGGGGGACAGGGGAGGAGGGCACTGAAGCTTTCTTT,CASRGTGEEGTEAFF
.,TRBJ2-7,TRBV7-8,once,TGTGCCAGCAGCCGGAATTGGGACGAGCAGTACTTC,CASSRNWDEQYF
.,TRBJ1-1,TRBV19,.,TGTGCCAGTAGTATCGGCGGAGTGAACACTGAAGCTTTCTTT,CASSIGGVNTEAFF
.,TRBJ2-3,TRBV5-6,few,TGTGCCAGCAGCTTGGGCATCACAGATACGCAGTATTTT,CASSLGITDTQYF
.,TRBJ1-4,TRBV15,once,TGTGCCACCCAGACACCAACTAATGAAAAACTGTTTTTT,CATQTPTNEKLFF
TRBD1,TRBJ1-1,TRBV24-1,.,TGTGCCGCCAGTGATTCCGGGACAGGGACGGTCGCTTTCTTT,CAASDSGTGTVAFF
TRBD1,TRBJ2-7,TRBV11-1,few,TGTGCCAGCAGCTCCTCCCGGGACAGGGGGCTCTACGAGCAGTACTTC,CASSSSRDRGLYEQYF
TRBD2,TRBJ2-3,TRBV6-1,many,TGTGCCAGCAGTCCCGGGACTAGCGGGGGGGCTAGCACAGATACGCAGTATTTT,CASSPGTSGGASTDTQYF
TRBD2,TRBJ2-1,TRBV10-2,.,TGCGCCGCAGGAGCGGGGCCTTTCTACAATGAGCAGTTCTTC,CAAGAGPFYNEQFF
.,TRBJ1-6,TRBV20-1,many,TGCAGTGCTAGTTTGGAGGTGGCCTATAATTCACCCCTCCACTTT,CSASLEVAYNSPLHF
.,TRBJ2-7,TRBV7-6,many,TGTGCCAGCAGCTTCGGCCAGGGCGGCGAGCAGTACTTC,CASSFGQGGEQYF
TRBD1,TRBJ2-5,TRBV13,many,TGTGCCAGCAGCTGGAATGGACAGGACGCTCAAGAGACCCAGTACTTC,CASSWNGQDAQETQYF
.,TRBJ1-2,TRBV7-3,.,TGTGCCAGCAGCGTAGAGGTGGAGGGAAAGTATGGCTACACCTTC,CASSVEVEGKYGYTF
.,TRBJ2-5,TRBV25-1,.,TGTGCCAGCAGTGAATACAGGCAAATATGGGAGACCCAGTACTTC,CASSEYRQIWETQYF
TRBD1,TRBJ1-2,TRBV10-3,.,TGTGCCATCAATATGGGACAGGGGGAGGGCTACACCTTC,CAINMGQGEGYTF
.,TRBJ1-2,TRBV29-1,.,TGCAGCGTTCCCCACAAGGTGGGCTACACCTTC,CSVPHKVGYTF
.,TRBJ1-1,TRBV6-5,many,TGTGCCAGCAGTTACTCGATTAGTCTGAACACTGAAGCTTTCTTT,CASSYSISLNTEAFF
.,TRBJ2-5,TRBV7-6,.,TGTGCCAGCAGCTTCCGGGACGATCAAGAGACCCAGTACTTC,CASSFRDDQETQYF
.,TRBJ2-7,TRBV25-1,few,TGTGCCTGCAGTGCTGGGCGGGCCGGTTCCTACGAGCAGTGCTTC,CACSAGRAGSYEQCF
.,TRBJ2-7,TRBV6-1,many,TGTGCCAGCAGTGAGGGGGGAATGGGCTACGAGCAGTACTTC,CASSEGGMGYEQYF
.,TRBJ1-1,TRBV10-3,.,TGTGCCATCAAAAGAGGAAGGGATGGGACTGAAGCTTTCTTT,CAIKRGRDGTEAFF
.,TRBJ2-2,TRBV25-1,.,TGTGCCAGCAGTGGGGGGGGCGTGACCCGAGGCACCGGGGAGCTGTTTTTT,CASSGGGVTRGTGELFF
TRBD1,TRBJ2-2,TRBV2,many,TGTGCCAGCAGTGAAAGGGGGACAGGGGGCAACACCGGGGAGCTGTTTTTT,CASSERGTGGNTGELFF
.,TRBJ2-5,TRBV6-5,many,TGTGCCAGCAGTTTCCGGAATGGAGAAGAGACCCAGTACTTC,CASSFRNGEETQYF
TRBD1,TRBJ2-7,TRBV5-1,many,TGCGCCAGCAGCTCGACCGACAGGGTCGAGCAGTACTTC,CASSSTDRVEQYF
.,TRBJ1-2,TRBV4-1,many,TGCGCCAGCAGCCAAAAAATGGGGGCTAACTATGGCTACACCTTC,CASSQKMGANYGYTF
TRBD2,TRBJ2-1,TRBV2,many,TGTGCCAGCAGCACTAGCGGGATTGAGCAGTTCTTC,CASSTSGIEQFF
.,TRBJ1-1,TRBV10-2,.,TGCGCCAGCAGTGACCTAAAACAGGGAAACACTGAAGCTTTCTTT,CASSDLKQGNTEAFF
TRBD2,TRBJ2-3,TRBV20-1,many,TGCAGTGCTACTCCTAGCGGGGGGGCGTGGACAGATACGCAGTATTTT,CSATPSGGAWTDTQYF
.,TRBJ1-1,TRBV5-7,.,TGTGCCAGCAGCTTGGCGACCCTGAACACTGAAGCTTTCTTT,CASSLATLNTEAFF